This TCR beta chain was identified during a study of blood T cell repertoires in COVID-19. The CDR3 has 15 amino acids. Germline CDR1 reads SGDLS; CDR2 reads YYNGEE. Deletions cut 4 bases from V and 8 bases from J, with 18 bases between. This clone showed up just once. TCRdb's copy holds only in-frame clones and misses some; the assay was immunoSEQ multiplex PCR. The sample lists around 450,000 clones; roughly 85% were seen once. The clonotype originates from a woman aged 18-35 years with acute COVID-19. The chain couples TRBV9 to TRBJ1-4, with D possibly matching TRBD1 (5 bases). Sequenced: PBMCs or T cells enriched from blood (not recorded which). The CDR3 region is CASSIGGLGYEKLFF. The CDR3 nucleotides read TGTGCCAGCAGCATCGGGGGATTGGGATACGAAAAACTGTTTTTT.